The 22 T cell receptor beta chains presented below share a single source sample, sequenced in a study of monozygotic twins with inflammatory bowel disease. TCRdb processed the 5' RACE reads again and assigns one entry to each CDR3 protein, with no DNA. This sample's table has around 380,000 distinct CDR3 sequences. Sequencing was carried out using blood. These receptors all come from a human donor with ulcerative colitis or Crohn's disease, or a healthy co-twin of an affected twin (not recorded which).

This chain uses TRBV6-6 with TRBJ1-5; the D call of TRBD1 rests on TCRdb alone, since no DNA is present to check it. Germline V CDR1 and CDR2: MNHNY, SVGAGI (reference sequence). There are 14 residues in the CDR3. CDR3: CASTGDSSNQPQHF.

The chain combines TRBV5-1 with TRBJ2-7; TCRdb's D call of TRBD1 is untestable without DNA. This CDR3 comprises 15 residues. CDR1 SGHRS and CDR2 YFSETQ come from the germline V gene. The CDR3 region is CASSFSGAPGDEQHF. Drawing the rest from reference TRBV5-1 and TRBJ2-7, the complete variable domain is KAGVTQTPRYLIKTRGQQVTLSCSPISGHRSVSWYQQTPGQGLQFLFEYFSETQRNKGNFPGRFSGRQFSNSRSEMNVSTLELGDSALYLCASSFSGAPGDEQHFGPGTRLTVT.

The chain carries TRBV5-1 and TRBJ2-3; there is no DNA to check the TCRdb D call of TRBD2. The CDR3 totals 16 residues. Germline assignment: CDR1 SGHRS and CDR2 YFSETQ. CDR3: CASSILAGALTDTQYF.

This chain links TRBV20-1 with TRBJ1-3. The CDR3 length is 14 residues. Germline CDR1 DFQATT, CDR2 SNEGSKA (reference sequence). The CDR3 region is CSAREGTAGNTIYF.

The rearrangement joins TRBV2 to TRBJ1-5. There are 14 residues in the CDR3. CDR1 is SNHLY and CDR2 is FYNNEI in the germline V gene. The CDR3 sequence is CASSPFVRNQPQHF.

The V and J genes are TRBV12-3 or TRBV12-4 and TRBJ1-2; the TCRdb D gene call, TRBD1, has no DNA to confirm it. The CDR3 covers 15 residues. The CDR3 sequence is CASSLLPEGHYGYTF.

V is TRBV11-2 and J is TRBJ1-1; TCRdb's D call, TRBD1, is unchecked because there is no DNA. Germline V CDR1 and CDR2: SGHAT, FQNNGV. This CDR3 spans 13 amino acids. The CDR3 here is CASRFQGNTEAFF.

The V call is TRBV7-9, the J call TRBJ2-7; TCRdb gives TRBD1 as the D gene, but with no DNA this cannot be confirmed. CDR1 and CDR2 from the germline V gene are SEHNR and FQNEAQ (reference sequence). The CDR3 is made up of 14 amino acids. This CDR3 is CASSPGTAYHEQYF.

The CDR3 region is CASSPRDMGAFF. The genes are TRBV7-9 and TRBJ2-1; TCRdb returns TRBD1, unconfirmable since there is no DNA. CDR1 and CDR2 from the germline V gene are SEHNR and FQNEAQ (reference sequence). The CDR3 has 12 amino acids.

The chain links TRBV20-1 to TRBJ1-6. From germline, CDR1 is DFQATT and CDR2 SNEGSKA (reference sequence). The CDR3 has 16 amino acids. The CDR3 loop is CSARDLLGAPNSPLHF.

The chain employs TRBV11-2 and TRBJ1-3; TCRdb returns TRBD1, unconfirmable since there is no DNA. This CDR3 contains 16 residues. Germline CDR1 SGHAT, CDR2 FQNNGV. CDR3: CASSPTGPLGGNTIYF. Full variable domain (remainder filled in from reference TRBV11-2 and TRBJ1-3): EAGVAQSPRYKIIEKRQSVAFWCNPISGHATLYWYQQILGQGPKLLIQFQNNGVVDDSQLPKDRFSAERLKGVDSTLKIQPAKLEDSAVYLCASSPTGPLGGNTIYFGEGSWLTVV.

This chain connects TRBV2 to TRBJ2-7. Per germline, CDR1 SNHLY and CDR2 FYNNEI. This CDR3 is 16 amino acids long. The CDR3 is CASSEPWFRELHEQYF.

The chain combines TRBV27 with TRBJ2-1; the D call from TCRdb, TRBD2, cannot be confirmed without DNA. Per the germline V gene, CDR1 is MNHEY and CDR2 is SMNVEV (reference sequence). The CDR3 has 17 amino acids. The CDR3: CASSLHGTSGRIYEQFF.

This chain connects TRBV7-6 to TRBJ2-5; with no DNA, the TCRdb D assignment of TRBD1 cannot be verified. Germline V gives CDR1 SGHVS, CDR2 FNYEAQ. The CDR3 sequence is 14 residues long. CDR3: CASSDGTGKETRYF.

The V and J genes are TRBV20-1 and TRBJ2-1; absent DNA, TCRdb's TRBD2 call cannot be checked. This CDR3 region has 17 residues. CDR1 is DFQATT, CDR2 SNEGSKA, per germline (reference sequence). CDR3 region: CSARDSGLAVSYNEQFF.

V is TRBV14 and J is TRBJ2-7; the TCRdb D gene call, TRBD2, has no DNA to confirm it. This CDR3 has 18 residues. The germline V gene has CDR1 SGHDN and CDR2 FVKESK. The CDR3 is CASSQWTSGVGRYDEQYF.

The chain combines TRBV7-9 with TRBJ2-2; TCRdb gives TRBD1 as the D gene, but with no DNA this cannot be confirmed. Per the germline V gene, CDR1 is SEHNR and CDR2 is FQNEAQ (reference sequence). The CDR3 sequence is 12 residues long. CDR3 in amino acids: CASSWGVGELFF.

The rearrangement links TRBV7-7 to TRBJ2-3. Germline V lookup: CDR1 SSHAT, CDR2 FNYEAQ (reference sequence). This CDR3 comprises 15 residues. CDR3 residues: CASSPDGVGTDTQYF.

The chain employs TRBV20-1 and TRBJ1-4. The CDR3 totals 12 residues. CDR1 is DFQATT, CDR2 SNEGSKA, per germline (reference sequence). This chain's CDR3 is CSAGDSREKLFF.

V is TRBV28 and J is TRBJ1-1; TCRdb gives TRBD1 as the D gene, but with no DNA this cannot be confirmed. The CDR3 runs 13 residues. Germline lookup yields CDR1 MDHEN and CDR2 SYDVKM. The CDR3 sequence: CASSLLPGDPAFF.

The chain is built from TRBV15 and TRBJ1-4. Per the germline V gene, CDR1 is LNHNV and CDR2 is YYDKDF (reference sequence). The CDR3 is 15 amino acids. CDR3 amino acids: CATSRTTNTNEKLFF.

The V gene is TRBV3-1, the J gene TRBJ2-1; TCRdb selects TRBD1, and the lack of DNA leaves this call unchecked. Germline CDR1 is LGHDT and CDR2 is YNNKEL (reference sequence). This CDR3 has 13 residues. This chain's CDR3 is CASRFRGYNEQFF.